What follows is one T cell receptor (beta chain) and its context. Germline assignment: CDR1 MNHEY and CDR2 SMNVEV (reference sequence). The CDR3 length is 15 residues. V lost 3 bases and J 2 bases, leaving 14 bases between the germline ends. These data belong to a study of blood T cell repertoires in COVID-19. Study overall: The United States, Italy and Spain provided the acute and convalescent COVID-19 samples. Nucleic acid was either cDNA or gDNA, and it came from T cells, B-cell-depleted T cells, or PBMCs.

Original data processing: The assay estimated nucleated cells by amplifying reference gene primers. Profiling relied on immunoSEQ multiplex PCR, and the TCRdb table lists in-frame clones only, not all of them. The DNA was the basis for D and trimming; V, J and clone size are from that table. The sample records around 300,000 clones, around 81% being singletons. The chain has TRBV27 and TRBJ2-7, with D perhaps matching TRBD1 (5 bases). The sequence was obtained from a woman aged 50 to 65 with active or convalescent COVID-19. The source material was peripheral blood. The CDR3 DNA reads as TGTGCCAGCAGTTTCCAAGGGGTGGGCCCCTACGAGCAGTACTTC. Encoded protein: CASSFQGVGPYEQYF.